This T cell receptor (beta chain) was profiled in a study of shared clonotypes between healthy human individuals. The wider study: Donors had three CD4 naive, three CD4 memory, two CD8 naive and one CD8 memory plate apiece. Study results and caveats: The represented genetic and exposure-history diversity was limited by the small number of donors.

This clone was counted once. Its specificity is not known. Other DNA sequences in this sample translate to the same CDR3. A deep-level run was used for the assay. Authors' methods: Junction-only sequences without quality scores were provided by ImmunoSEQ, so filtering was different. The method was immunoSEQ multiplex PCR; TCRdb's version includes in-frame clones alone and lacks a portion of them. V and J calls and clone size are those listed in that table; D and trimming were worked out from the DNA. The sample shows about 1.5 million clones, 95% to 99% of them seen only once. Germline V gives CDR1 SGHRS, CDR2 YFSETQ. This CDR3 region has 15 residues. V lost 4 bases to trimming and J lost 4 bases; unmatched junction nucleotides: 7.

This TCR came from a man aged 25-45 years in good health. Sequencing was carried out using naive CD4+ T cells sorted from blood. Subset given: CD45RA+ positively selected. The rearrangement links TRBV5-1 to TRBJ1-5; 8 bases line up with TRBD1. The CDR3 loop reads CASSPGTGDNQPQHF. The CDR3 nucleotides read TGCGCCAGCAGCCCTGGGACAGGCGATAATCAGCCCCAGCATTTT.